The 17 T cell receptor beta chains given below trace back to one sample, sequenced in a study of blood T cells in healthy people across ages. For the second PCR, which ran for about 7 to 11 cycles, a sample-barcoded 5' primer and a J-beta primer mix were used. TCRdb analysed the 5' RACE reads with MiXCR anew, one entry per CDR3 protein. Among hundreds of thousands of distinct CDR3 sequences, about a third were seen once, and the ten largest hold 15%. What was sequenced was blood. The receptors here all came from a woman aged 80 or older in good health.

As regards this clonotype: The germline gene is not matched at one end of the junction; a read error may be the cause. The chain combines TRBV20-1 with TRBJ2-7; tentative D call: TRBD2 (6 bases). The CDR3 runs to 15 residues. CDR1 and CDR2 from the germline V gene are DFQATT and SNEGSKA (reference sequence). CDR3 in amino acids: CSATLQLAASCEQYF. CDR3 DNA: TGCAGTGCTACCCTCCAGTTAGCGGCCTCCTGCGAGCAGTACTTC.

This clonotype has at least ten counts. The chain has TRBV13 and TRBJ2-5; weak D call: TRBD2 (6 bases). This CDR3 is 13 amino acids long. Germline lookup yields CDR1 PRHDT and CDR2 FYEKMQ (reference sequence). The V end lost 5 bases, the J end lost 5 bases, and 12 bases lay between the germline ends. The CDR3: CASSEAGGETQYF. In nucleotides, the CDR3 is TGTGCCAGCAGCGAGGCTGGAGGGGAGACCCAGTACTTC.

The V and J genes are TRBV30 and TRBJ2-1; the match to TRBD1 covers 7 bases. Germline CDR1 is GTSNPN and CDR2 is SVGIG (reference sequence). After removal of 3 bases from V and 7 bases from J, the junction contained 12 bases not matched to a gene. CDR3 size: 15 residues. The CDR3 DNA reads TGTGCCTGGAGCGAGGGACAGATCGGGGTGAATGAGCAGTTCTTC. Translation: CAWSEGQIGVNEQFF.

This clonotype was counted ten times or more. A much larger clonotype is one base distant, so this may be a read error. The chain links TRBV7-2 to TRBJ2-7; maybe TRBD1 (5 bases). The germline CDR1 and CDR2 sequences are SGHTA and FQGNSA. V shed 5 bases and J shed 5 bases, with 16 bases lying between them. This CDR3 contains 14 residues. CDR3 nucleotides: TGTGCCAGCAGCCAGACAGTTACTTGGAACGAGCAGTACTTC. As protein: CASSQTVTWNEQYF.

On this clonotype itself: A single base separates this from a much larger clone, so it may be a read error. V and J are TRBV20-1 and TRBJ2-1; 15 bases line up with TRBD2. Germline CDR1 and CDR2: DFQATT and SNEGSKA (reference sequence). The CDR3 extends over 14 amino acids. CDR3 protein: CSTRGLAGGAEQFF. Written as DNA, the CDR3 is TGCAGTACTAGGGGACTAGCGGGGGGAGCTGAGCAGTTCTTC.

This clonotype is a singleton in its sample. The CDR3 DNA is TGTGCCAGCAGCCCTAGCGGGGCCCCCACAGATACGCAGTATTTT. It codes for CASSPSGAPTDTQYF. This chain links TRBV7-2 with TRBJ2-3; 9 bases map to TRBD2. The CDR3 totals 15 residues. The germline V gene encodes CDR1 SGHTA and CDR2 FQGNSA. V was pared by 5 bases and J by 2 bases, with 5 bases of the junction left unmatched.

In the case of this clonotype: A much larger clone lies a single base off, so this may be a read error. V gene TRBV25-1 combines with J gene TRBJ1-2; unclear D gene. Germline CDR1 and CDR2: MGHDK and SYGVNS. V gave up 3 bases and J gave up 4 bases, with 12 bases separating them. CDR3 length: 14 amino acids. This CDR3 reads CASSEVTAGYGYTF. The CDR3 region has the DNA TGTGCCAGCAGTGAGGTCACGGCGGGCTATGGCTACACCTTC.

The rearrangement links TRBV7-2 to TRBJ1-4, with D possibly TRBD1 on 6 matching bases. The CDR3 runs to 13 residues. Germline CDR1 is SGHTA and CDR2 is FQGNSA. The V end lost 3 bases, the J end lost 6 bases, and 8 bases lay between the germline ends. CDR3 sequence reads: CASSFYRDEKLFF. The CDR3 nucleotides read TGTGCCAGCAGCTTTTACAGGGATGAAAAACTGTTTTTT.

Here the CDR3 reads CASSPDLTGSSTDTQYF. CDR3 bases: TGTGCCAGCAGCCCCGACCTGACAGGGTCAAGCACAGATACGCAGTATTTT. The chain joins TRBV11-2 to TRBJ2-3; 7 bases map to TRBD1. The CDR3 covers 17 residues. The germline V gene has CDR1 SGHAT and CDR2 FQNNGV. V trimming: 5 bases; J trimming: 0 bases; junction bases outside the gene matches: 11.

This clonotype was found a few times. The chain joins TRBV12-3 or TRBV12-4 to TRBJ2-1; 10 bases align to TRBD1. The J segment lost 5 bases and the V segment lost 4 bases, leaving 5 bases of the junction unmatched. The CDR3 totals 15 residues. The CDR3 reads CASSSGQGVNNEQFF. CDR3 coding DNA: TGTGCCAGCAGTTCCGGACAGGGGGTGAACAATGAGCAGTTCTTC.

At least ten counts were recorded for this clonotype. The CDR3 loop reads CSVERQQETQYF. CDR3 sequence (DNA): TGCAGCGTTGAACGCCAACAAGAGACCCAGTACTTC. The V call is TRBV29-1, the J call TRBJ2-5; D ambiguous. V lost 2 bases to trimming and J lost 2 bases, with 6 bases between them. This CDR3 contains 12 residues. The germline CDR1 and CDR2 sequences are SQVTM and ANQGSEA.

In this sample, this clonotype turned up many times. A much larger clone sits a single nucleotide away, making a read error possible. CDR3 bases: TGTGCCAGCAGCGTGGGCCCTACCTACGAGCAGTACTTC. This gives the protein CASSVGPTYEQYF. The genes are TRBV9 and TRBJ2-7; D uncertain. V was shortened by 2 bases and J by 2 bases, with 8 bases between the two germline ends. This CDR3 has 13 amino acids. Germline CDR1 reads SGDLS; CDR2 reads YYNGEE.

V gene TRBV11-2 combines with J gene TRBJ2-5; TRBD1 aligns across 8 bases. V gave up 4 bases and J gave up 7 bases; unmatched junction bases: 29. Germline CDR1 and CDR2: SGHAT and FQNNGV. The CDR3 covers 21 residues. The CDR3 nucleotides read TGTGCCAGCAGCTCACGTGTAGGATGGATGTTGGCAGGGGGCTCGCGAGGGACCCAGTACTTC. It yields the protein CASSSRVGWMLAGGSRGTQYF.

This clonotype was detected ten times or more. This chain joins TRBV9 and TRBJ2-1; 7 bases are shared with TRBD2. Losses at the gene ends were 3 bases for V and 9 bases for J; bases not matched to a gene: 12. The germline CDR1 and CDR2 sequences are SGDLS and YYNGEE. The CDR3 totals 15 residues. This CDR3 reads CASSASGAIHGEQFF. The DNA of the CDR3 is TGTGCCAGCAGCGCGAGCGGGGCCATACACGGTGAGCAGTTCTTC.

This clonotype has ten or more counts. The V gene is TRBV6-6, the J gene TRBJ2-3; TRBD1 matches at 8 bases. Germline CDR1 and CDR2: MNHNY and SVGAGI (reference sequence). Unmatched junction bases numbered 9, after V lost 5 bases and J lost 5 bases. The CDR3 is made up of 15 amino acids. This chain's CDR3 is CASSQRQGSGDTQYF. The CDR3 region has the DNA TGTGCCAGCAGTCAACGACAGGGGTCGGGAGATACGCAGTATTTT.

This clonotype came up a few times. CDR3: CASSSGGRYSNQPQHF. CDR3 in DNA: TGTGCCAGCAGTTCGGGCGGACGGTATAGCAATCAGCCCCAGCATTTT. This chain joins TRBV6-2 or TRBV6-3 and TRBJ1-5; D is unresolved. This CDR3 is 16 amino acids long. Between the trimmed V and J ends, which lost 4 bases and 0 bases, there was a span of 13 bases. Looked up from germline, CDR1 is MNHEY and CDR2 is SVGEGT.

This clonotype was seen more than once but under ten times. This may arise from a read error, as a much more abundant clone is one base away. The J gene is TRBJ2-4, the V gene TRBV7-7, with D perhaps TRBD2 (6 bases). CDR1 is SSHAT and CDR2 is FNYEAQ in the germline V gene (reference sequence). The CDR3 is 16 amino acids. The ends were cut back, 2 bases at V and 13 bases at J, with 24 bases in the middle. CDR3 residues: CASSLRGTLPPNEQYF. The CDR3 DNA follows: TGTGCCAGCAGCTTACGGGGGACGCTCCCACCTAATGAGCAGTACTTC.